The clone carrying this T cell receptor beta chain appeared a single time. CDR3 length: 13 amino acids. Germline values: CDR1 ENHRY, CDR2 SYGVKD. V shed 8 bases and J shed 8 bases, with 15 bases lying between them. These data are taken from a study of untreated major depressive disorder. TCRdb keeps only in-frame clones here, not all; method: immunoSEQ multiplex PCR. This table has just over 20,000 clones, just under 95% appearing once. This receptor was obtained from a man aged 25 to 40 in good health. Sequenced: CD4+ T cells from PBMCs. The chain has TRBV10-3 and TRBJ1-4, with D uncertain. CDR3: CAIHERIGEKLFF. The CDR3 DNA follows: TGTGCCATCCACGAACGAATTGGGGAAAAACTGTTTTTT.